The TCR beta chain described here comes from a study of cytomegalovirus exposure and HLA in healthy donors. Study at large: The 95 to 150 validation repertoires, a later analysis reported, used the same platform as the roughly 610 first-cohort repertoires.

Findings and limits, study-wide: Subsequent analysis of the approximately 130 validation repertoires found a tendency for first-cohort TCR clusters to co-occur.

The CDR3 length is 13 residues. Trimming took off 0 bases at V and 4 bases at J, with 7 bases between the two ends. Germline V gives CDR1 GTSNPN, CDR2 SVGIG (reference sequence). Turning to this clone: Its antigen is not known. This CDR3 is also generated by other DNA sequences in the sample.

Using immunoSEQ multiplex PCR, the repertoire was profiled, and TCRdb retains in-frame clones only, with some absent. The sample has approximately 150,000 clones, roughly 90% seen once. The sample comprised PBMCs. V is TRBV30 and J is TRBJ1-5, with a tentative D call TRBD1 (6 bases). The sequence was collected from a man aged 18 to 30 in good health and CMV-seropositive. CDR3 region: CAWSVQGNQPQHF. The CDR3 bases are TGTGCCTGGAGTGTACAGGGTAATCAGCCCCAGCATTTT.